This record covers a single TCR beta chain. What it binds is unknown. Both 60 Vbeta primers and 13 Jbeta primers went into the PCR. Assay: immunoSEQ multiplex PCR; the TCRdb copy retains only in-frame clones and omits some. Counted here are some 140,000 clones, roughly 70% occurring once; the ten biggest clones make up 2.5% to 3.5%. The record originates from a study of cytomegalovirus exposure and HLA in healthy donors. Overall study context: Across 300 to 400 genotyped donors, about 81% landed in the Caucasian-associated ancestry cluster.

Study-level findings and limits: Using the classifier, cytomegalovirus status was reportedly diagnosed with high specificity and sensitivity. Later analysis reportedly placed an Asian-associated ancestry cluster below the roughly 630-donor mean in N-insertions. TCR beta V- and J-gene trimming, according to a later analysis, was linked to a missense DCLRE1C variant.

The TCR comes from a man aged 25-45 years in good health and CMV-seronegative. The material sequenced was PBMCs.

The CDR3 nucleotides read TGTGCCAGCTCACCCTTCGGAGGGGACGGAAAAAACATTCAGTACTTC. It yields the protein CASSPFGGDGKNIQYF. This chain joins TRBV18 and TRBJ2-4; a possible D gene is TRBD2 (6 bases). There are 16 residues in the CDR3. Trimming removed 3 bases from V and 4 bases from J, with 16 bases in between. Germline V gene sequence: CDR1 KGHSH, CDR2 LQKENI. The whole variable domain, filled in from reference TRBV18 and TRBJ2-4, reads NAGVMQNPRHLVRRRGQEARLRCSPMKGHSHVYWYRQLPEEGLKFMVYLQKENIIDESGMPKERFSAEFPKEGPSILRIQQVVRGDSAAYFCASSPFGGDGKNIQYFGAGTRLSVL.